The 30 T cell receptor beta chains below all came from one sample that was sequenced in a study of regulatory T cells in long-lasting Graves disease. Combining iRepertoire HTBI primers with Arm-PCR of CDR3 regions, the authors built TCR beta libraries. Each CDR3 protein gets one entry after TCRdb re-called the multiplex PCR reads with MiXCR. Of about 540,000 distinct CDR3 sequences listed, roughly 14% are singletons. Time point given: newly diagnosed GD, antithyroid drugs for less than 3 months. Construction of the TCR library relied on RNA isolated from PBMCs. This sample also belongs to another study, concerning T cells in Graves' hyperthyroidism and ophthalmopathy.

The input for sequencing was peripheral blood mononuclear cells (PBMCs), taken at new diagnosis, from a patient treated with antithyroid drugs. These TCRs come from a young man with Graves disease.

This CDR3 reads CASSQDSAGGDNEQYF. The CDR3 DNA sequence: TGTGCCAGCAGCCAAGATTCGGCGGGAGGGGACAATGAGCAGTACTTC. The chain links TRBV28 to TRBJ2-1, with TRBD2 matching over 9 bases. The end of the DNA aligns better with TRBJ2-7, so the J call may be wrong. CDR3 length: 16 amino acids. Germline values: CDR1 MDHEN, CDR2 SYDVKM.

The chain couples TRBV2 to TRBJ1-3; D possibly corresponds to TRBD1 (5 bases). The CDR3 contains 14 residues. Germline-derived CDR1 and CDR2 are SNHLY and FYNNEI. V dropped 1 base and J dropped 3 bases, with 7 bases sitting between them. The DNA for the CDR3 is TGTGCCAGCAGTGAAGTGGGACGTGGAAACACCATATATTTT. Protein: CASSEVGRGNTIYF.

This clonotype was seen a few times. The V and J genes are TRBV9 and TRBJ2-2; 7 nucleotides agree with TRBD2. The ends lost 2 bases at V and 5 bases at J; junction bases unmatched: 6. Germline CDR1 SGDLS, CDR2 YYNGEE. This CDR3 is 15 amino acids long. The CDR3 loop reads CASSVTSGGTGELFF. The CDR3 coding sequence is TGTGCCAGCAGCGTGACTTCCGGGGGGACCGGGGAGCTGTTTTTT.

This clonotype was observed a few times. The chain uses TRBV28 and TRBJ2-6, with D possibly TRBD1 on 6 matching bases. Between the trimmed V and J ends, which lost 6 bases and 5 bases, there was a span of 11 bases. Germline lookup yields CDR1 MDHEN and CDR2 SYDVKM. There are 14 residues in the CDR3. The CDR3 here is CASRGQTRANVLTF. The CDR3 nucleotides read TGTGCCAGCAGAGGACAGACTAGGGCCAACGTCCTGACTTTC. Together with reference TRBV28 and TRBJ2-6, the CDR3 gives the full variable domain: DVKVTQSSRYLVKRTGEKVFLECVQDMDHENMFWYRQDPGLGLRLIYFSYDVKMKEKGDIPEGYSVSREKKERFSLILESASTNQTSMYLCASRGQTRANVLTFGAGSRLTVL.

This clonotype was found many times. V and J are TRBV7-2 and TRBJ2-7; maybe TRBD1 (6 bases). From germline, CDR1 is SGHTA and CDR2 FQGNSA. Trimming pared 5 bases from V and 1 base from J, leaving 12 bases between. CDR3 size: 14 residues. CDR3 amino acids: CASSPRGHSYEQYF. The CDR3 DNA reads TGTGCCAGCAGCCCCCGGGGACATTCCTACGAGCAGTACTTC. Using reference TRBV7-2 and TRBJ2-7 for the parts outside the CDR3, the full variable domain is GAGVSQSPSNKVTEKGKDVELRCDPISGHTALYWYRQSLGQGLEFLIYFQGNSAPDKSGLPSDRFSAERTGGSVSTLTIQRTQQEDSAVYLCASSPRGHSYEQYFGPGTRLTVT.

The sample holds a few counts of this clonotype. The J gene is TRBJ1-1, the V gene TRBV4-1; no reliable D call. The germline V gene has CDR1 MGHRA and CDR2 YSYEKL. This CDR3 region has 12 residues. Trimming shortened V by 3 bases and J by 6 bases, and 8 bases separated the two germline ends. CDR3 in amino acids: CASSQEISEAFF. The CDR3 coding sequence is TGCGCCAGCAGCCAGGAGATCTCTGAAGCTTTCTTT.

This clonotype was counted many times. The chain has TRBV11-2 and TRBJ2-2; TRBD1 agrees at 10 bases. The ends lost 4 bases at V and 2 bases at J; junction bases unmatched: 10. The CDR3 has 18 amino acids. CDR1 is SGHAT and CDR2 is FQNNGV in the germline V gene. The CDR3 DNA is TGTGCCAGCAGCTCTACGATGGACAGGGGGTTCAACACCGGGGAGCTGTTTTTT. This encodes CASSSTMDRGFNTGELFF.

A note on this clonotype: This may arise from a read error, as a much more abundant clone is one base away. The CDR3 does not close with the conserved phenylalanine or tryptophan, likely indicating a read error. The chain uses TRBV6-1 and TRBJ2-5; D is undetermined. The CDR3 loop spans 15 amino acids. V lost 7 bases and J 5 bases, leaving 20 bases between the germline ends. Germline V gene lookup returns CDR1 MNHNS and CDR2 SASEGT. CDR3 amino acids: CASNPWEGSLETQYS. The CDR3 nucleotides are TGTGCCAGCAACCCTTGGGAAGGGTCCCTGGAGACCCAGTACTCC.

This clonotype was counted many times. The V call is TRBV7-8, the J call TRBJ1-6; 9 bases map to TRBD1. Germline CDR1 and CDR2: SGHVS and FQNEAQ. V lost 5 bases and J lost 10; bases outside the gene matches: 3. The CDR3 sequence is 13 residues long. The CDR3 region has the DNA TGTGCCAGCAGCGGGACAGGGCGGTCACCCCTCCACTTT. This encodes CASSGTGRSPLHF.

This clonotype has ten or more counts. The chain joins TRBV11-2 to TRBJ1-1; D not resolved. The CDR3 runs 11 residues. Trimming removed 6 bases from V and 10 bases from J, with 12 bases in between. The germline CDR1 and CDR2 sequences are SGHAT and FQNNGV. The CDR3 is CASSSRRRAFF. The DNA of the CDR3 is TGTGCCAGCAGTTCACGGAGGCGAGCTTTCTTT.

To note about this clonotype: With a much larger clone just one base away, this may be a read error. This chain uses TRBV5-1 with TRBJ1-4; no reliable D call. Germline CDR1 is SGHRS and CDR2 is YFSETQ. Trimming took off 4 bases at V and 6 bases at J, with 13 bases between the two ends. CDR3 size: 14 residues. CDR3 coding DNA: TGCGCCAGCAGCGGCGGGAGGTCTGATGAAAAACTGTTTTTT. It is translated as CASSGGRSDEKLFF.

This clonotype appeared many times. V usage is TRBV5-6 and J usage is TRBJ2-7; D is perhaps TRBD2 (5 bases). CDR1 is SGHDT, CDR2 YYEEEE, per germline. V lost 3 bases and J 4 bases, leaving 23 bases between the germline ends. The CDR3 covers 17 residues. The CDR3 coding sequence is TGTGCCAGCAGCTCAACGCTTTCAAGAGGGCCTTCGTACGAGCAGTACTTC. This gives the protein CASSSTLSRGPSYEQYF.

V is TRBV6-2 or TRBV6-3 and J is TRBJ1-6; D might be TRBD1 (5 bases). Germline V lookup: CDR1 MNHEY, CDR2 SVGEGT. V was trimmed by 7 bases and J by 6 bases, leaving 16 bases between them. This CDR3 comprises 15 residues. The CDR3 region is CASTVPDTSNSPLHF. As DNA, the CDR3 is TGTGCCAGCACCGTACCGGACACTAGTAATTCACCCCTCCACTTT.

This clonotype showed up many times. The chain combines TRBV7-6 with TRBJ2-7, with TRBD2 matching 14 bases. With 4 bases clipped from V and 0 bases from J, the junction kept 2 bases outside the gene matches. Per germline, CDR1 SGHVS and CDR2 FNYEAQ. The CDR3 length is 16 residues. CDR3 DNA: TGTGCCAGCAGCTCGGGGACTAGCGGGAGCTCCTACGAGCAGTACTTC. Residues: CASSSGTSGSSYEQYF.

This clonotype was observed a handful of times. The rearrangement links TRBV12-3 or TRBV12-4 to TRBJ1-6, with TRBD1 identical over 7 bases. CDR3 length: 17 residues. V gave up 2 bases and J gave up 3 bases; unmatched junction bases: 7. CDR3 loop: CASSLTGATFYNSPLHF. The CDR3 DNA sequence: TGTGCCAGCAGTTTAACAGGGGCAACTTTCTATAATTCACCCCTCCACTTT.

The chain recombines TRBV7-2 with TRBJ1-2, with D hard to call. With 4 bases removed from V and 4 bases from J, the gap between germline ends came to 19 bases. From germline, CDR1 is SGHTA and CDR2 FQGNSA. The CDR3 runs 16 residues. CDR3 DNA sequence: TGTGCCAGCAGCTCCGAGGTGGGCAGACCACTCTATGGCTACACCTTC. Translating it yields CASSSEVGRPLYGYTF.

The table lists this clonotype with many counts. The rearrangement uses TRBV7-8 and TRBJ2-1; 9 bases match TRBD2. CDR1 is SGHVS and CDR2 is FQNEAQ in the germline V gene. This CDR3 region has 16 residues. J was trimmed by 2 bases and V by 5 bases; bases with no gene match: 7. Here the CDR3 reads CASSVSGSLAYNEQFF. CDR3 nucleotide sequence: TGTGCCAGCAGCGTTAGCGGGAGCCTCGCCTACAATGAGCAGTTCTTC.

The table lists this clonotype with many counts. The V gene is TRBV20-1, the J gene TRBJ2-7; unclear D gene. V lost 6 bases to trimming and J lost 3 bases, with 6 bases between them. CDR3 length equals 10 residues. Germline V gene sequence: CDR1 DFQATT, CDR2 SNEGSKA (reference sequence). The CDR3 DNA follows: TGCAGTGCAAAAGACTACGAGCAGTACTTC. As protein: CSAKDYEQYF.

This clonotype was seen repeatedly, ten times or more. The chain has TRBV20-1 and TRBJ2-2; TRBD1 matches 8 bases. Looked up from germline, CDR1 is DFQATT and CDR2 is SNEGSKA (reference sequence). After removal of 2 bases from V and 5 bases from J, the junction contained 4 bases not matched to a gene. This CDR3 region has 14 residues. The CDR3 DNA sequence: TGCAGTGCTAGACAGGGGGCATGGACCGGGGAGCTGTTTTTT. It is translated as CSARQGAWTGELFF.

This clonotype was observed many times. This chain joins TRBV12-3 or TRBV12-4 and TRBJ2-5; D ambiguous. CDR3 length: 13 amino acids. Trimming left V 2 bases short and J 2 bases short, with 6 bases between. CDR3 region: CASSLWGQETQYF. The CDR3 DNA follows: TGTGCCAGCAGTTTATGGGGACAAGAGACCCAGTACTTC.

In this sample, this clonotype turned up many times. The chain links TRBV29-1 to TRBJ2-1, with 9 bases matching TRBD2. This CDR3 comprises 16 residues. Germline CDR1 and CDR2: SQVTM and ANQGSEA. V lost 0 bases to trimming and J lost 8 bases; unmatched junction nucleotides: 11. The DNA for the CDR3 is TGCAGCGTTGAAGATCCGTCGCGGGAGGGCCGGGATGAGCAGTTCTTC. Its translation is CSVEDPSREGRDEQFF.

This clonotype was recorded at least ten times. The chain combines TRBV28 with TRBJ1-4; D unclear. V was pared by 7 bases and J by 8 bases, with 14 bases between. The CDR3 sequence is 13 residues long. The germline V gene encodes CDR1 MDHEN and CDR2 SYDVKM. This CDR3 reads CASIGGSLEKLFF. As DNA, the CDR3 is TGTGCCAGCATCGGAGGGTCCCTAGAAAAACTGTTTTTT.

The chain links TRBV18 to TRBJ2-3; 8 bases line up with TRBD1. The CDR3 has 15 residues. Germline V gene sequence: CDR1 KGHSH, CDR2 LQKENI. V gave up 3 bases and J gave up 3 bases; unmatched junction bases: 5. The DNA of the CDR3 is TGTGCCAGCTCACCCGACAGGGGCCAAACAGATACGCAGTATTTT. Its protein product is CASSPDRGQTDTQYF.

The table lists this clonotype with many counts. The rearrangement links TRBV29-1 to TRBJ2-7; perhaps TRBD1 as D (6 bases). Germline V CDR1 and CDR2: SQVTM, ANQGSEA. CDR3 length: 15 residues. The V end was cut by 3 bases, the J end by 3 bases, with 18 bases between. The CDR3 DNA reads TGCAGCGTTGATCAGGGGCGAGGACACCGCTACGAGCAGTACTTC. The encoded protein is CSVDQGRGHRYEQYF.

In this sample, this clonotype turned up many times. The V and J genes are TRBV7-8 and TRBJ2-3, with D perhaps being TRBD1 or TRBD2 (5 bases each). V shed 3 bases and J shed 6 bases, with 10 bases lying between them. Germline assignment: CDR1 SGHVS and CDR2 FQNEAQ. This CDR3 spans 13 amino acids. This chain's CDR3 is CASSFGGADTQYF. The CDR3 DNA is TGTGCCAGCAGCTTTGGGGGTGCGGATACGCAGTATTTT. The full variable domain, its missing parts supplied by reference TRBV7-8 and TRBJ2-3, is GAGVSQSPRYKVAKRGQDVALRCDPISGHVSLFWYQQALGQGPEFLTYFQNEAQLDKSGLPSDRFFAERPEGSVSTLKIQRTQQEDSAVYLCASSFGGADTQYFGPGTRLTVL.

This clonotype was counted at least ten times. The chain employs TRBV7-9 and TRBJ1-2, with a tentative D call TRBD1 (6 bases). Germline CDR1 SEHNR, CDR2 FQNEAQ (reference sequence). The CDR3 is 15 amino acids. V was clipped by 2 bases and J by 8 bases, with 18 bases between them. This CDR3 reads CASSLTDREFPGYTF. The CDR3 bases are TGTGCCAGCAGCTTAACGGACAGAGAGTTCCCCGGCTACACCTTC.

This clonotype was observed many times. This chain joins TRBV28 and TRBJ2-7, with TRBD2 as a possible D gene (5 bases). CDR1 is MDHEN and CDR2 is SYDVKM in the germline V gene. The CDR3 is 13 residues long. V gave up 9 bases and J gave up 1 base, with 13 bases separating them. CDR3 sequence (DNA): TGTGCCAGTGAGACTCCGGGGTCCTACGAGCAGTACTTC. Protein: CASETPGSYEQYF.

This clonotype was picked up many times. This chain connects TRBV15 to TRBJ1-2; possibly TRBD1 for D (5 bases). V was pared by 1 base and J by 8 bases, with 17 bases between. Germline CDR1 LNHNV, CDR2 YYDKDF (reference sequence). The CDR3 runs 15 residues. The CDR3 DNA sequence: TGTGCCACCAGCAGAGGCCTAAGCCGGGGGGAAGGCTACACCTTC. It yields the protein CATSRGLSRGEGYTF.

The V and J genes are TRBV10-2 and TRBJ2-5; D is ambiguous. Germline CDR1 reads WSHSY; CDR2 reads SAAADI. The CDR3 has 15 amino acids. V was trimmed by 0 bases and J by 1 base, leaving 9 bases between them. The CDR3 nucleotides are TGCGCCAGCAGTGAGTCGATTTGGGTCCAAGAGACCCAGTACTTC. This sequence encodes CASSESIWVQETQYF.

This clonotype was found many times. The chain employs TRBV2 and TRBJ2-1; D unclear. Per the germline V gene, CDR1 is SNHLY and CDR2 is FYNNEI. V lost 6 bases to trimming and J lost 6 bases, with 6 bases between them. The CDR3 spans 11 residues. DNA for the CDR3: TGTGCCAGCAGCCGTTCCAATGAGCAGTTCTTC. It yields the protein CASSRSNEQFF.